This T cell receptor beta chain was found in a study of CD8+ T cells in alopecia areata. Study outcomes and limitations: Mouse data revealed clearer TCR sharing than patient data did, a gap possibly tied to HLA.

Notes on this clone: What it binds is not known.

Extracted from the samples, RNA was reverse transcribed into cDNA to serve as the sequencing template. Sequencing used immunoSEQ multiplex PCR; TCRdb keeps in-frame clones, though not all of them. The data hold 250,000 or so clones, with roughly two thirds observed a single time. The germline CDR1 and CDR2 sequences are SQVTM and ANQGSEA. V was shortened by 5 bases and J by 0 bases, with 11 bases between the two germline ends. This CDR3 has 14 residues. The TCR comes from a human donor with alopecia areata. This specimen was CD4+ T cells sorted from blood, taken at week 0. This chain joins TRBV29-1 and TRBJ2-1; no reliable D call. The CDR3 reads CSVFSRSSYNEQFF. The CDR3 bases are TGCAGCGTTTTCAGCAGAAGCTCCTACAATGAGCAGTTCTTC.